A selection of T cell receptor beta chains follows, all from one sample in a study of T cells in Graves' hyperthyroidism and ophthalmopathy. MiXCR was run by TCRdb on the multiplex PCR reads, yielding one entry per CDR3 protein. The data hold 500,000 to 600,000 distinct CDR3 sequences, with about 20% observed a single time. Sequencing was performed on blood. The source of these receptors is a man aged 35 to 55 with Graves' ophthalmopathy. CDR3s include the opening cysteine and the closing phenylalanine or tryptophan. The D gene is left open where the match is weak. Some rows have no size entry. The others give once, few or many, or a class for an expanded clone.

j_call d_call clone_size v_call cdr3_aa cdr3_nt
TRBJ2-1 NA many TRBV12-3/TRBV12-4 CASITPGDYEQFF TGTGCCAGCATCACCCCAGGGGATTATGAGCAGTTCTTC
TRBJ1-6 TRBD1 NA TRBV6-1 CASSESGGVGSPLHF TGTGCCAGCAGTGAATCAGGGGGCGTTGGTTCACCCCTCCACTTT
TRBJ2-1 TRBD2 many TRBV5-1 CASRLAGNNEQFF TGCGCCAGTCGACTAGCGGGCAACAATGAGCAGTTCTTC
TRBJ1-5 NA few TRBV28 CASRDPPGQPQHF TGTGCCAGCAGGGACCCTCCCGGGCAGCCCCAGCATTTT
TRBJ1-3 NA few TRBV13 CASSLGLRADTIYF TGTGCCAGCAGCTTAGGCCTCAGGGCAGACACCATATATTTT
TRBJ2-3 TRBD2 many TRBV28 CASSGTSGRRDTQYF TGTGCCAGCAGTGGGACTAGCGGGAGGAGAGATACGCAGTATTTT
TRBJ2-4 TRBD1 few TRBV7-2 CASSLAGTGGSKNIQYF TGTGCCAGCAGCTTAGCCGGGACAGGGGGTTCCAAAAACATTCAGTACTTC
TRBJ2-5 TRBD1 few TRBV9 CASSVDSVWGQKETQYF TGTGCCAGCAGCGTAGACTCCGTGTGGGGACAGAAGGAGACCCAGTACTTC
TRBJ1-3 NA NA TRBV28 CASSLDNRSSGNTIYF TGTGCCAGCAGTTTGGACAACAGGAGCTCTGGAAACACCATATATTTT
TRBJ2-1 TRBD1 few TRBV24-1 CATSDSGQGAGEQFF TGTGCCACCAGTGACTCGGGACAGGGGGCGGGGGAGCAGTTCTTC
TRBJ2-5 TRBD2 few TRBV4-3 CASSQGTSGRASETQYF TGCGCCAGCAGCCAAGGAACTAGCGGGAGGGCCTCGGAGACCCAGTACTTC
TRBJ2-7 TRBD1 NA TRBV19 CASSIRDRIIYEQYF TGTGCCAGTAGTATCCGGGACAGGATCATCTACGAGCAGTACTTC
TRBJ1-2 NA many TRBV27 CASSLRETNYGYTF TGTGCCAGCAGTTTACGCGAAACTAACTATGGCTACACCTTC
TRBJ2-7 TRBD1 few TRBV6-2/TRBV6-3 CASSPDRASEQYF TGTGCCAGCAGTCCCGACAGGGCGAGCGAGCAGTACTTC
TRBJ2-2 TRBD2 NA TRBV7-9 CASSLKWGQTSGFANTGELFF TGTGCCAGCAGCTTGAAGTGGGGCCAGACTAGCGGGTTCGCGAACACCGGGGAGCTGTTTTTT
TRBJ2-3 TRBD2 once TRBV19 CASSRRTSGSTDTQYF TGTGCCAGTAGTAGGCGGACTAGCGGGAGCACAGATACGCAGTATTTT
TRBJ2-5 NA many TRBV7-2 CASSKDNSQETQYF TGTGCCAGCAGCAAGGACAACTCCCAAGAGACCCAGTACTTC
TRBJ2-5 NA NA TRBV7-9 CASSLGAGEWETQYF TGTGCCAGCAGCCTTGGGGCAGGAGAATGGGAGACCCAGTACTTC
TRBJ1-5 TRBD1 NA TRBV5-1 CASSLGQGINQPQHF TGCGCCAGCAGCTTGGGACAGGGCATCAATCAGCCCCAGCATTTT
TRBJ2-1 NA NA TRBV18 CASSPGSGGEQFF TGTGCCAGCTCACCGGGCTCAGGCGGTGAGCAGTTCTTC
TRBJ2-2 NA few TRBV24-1 CATSDLVAGELFF TGTGCCACCAGTGATCTTGTGGCCGGGGAGCTGTTTTTT
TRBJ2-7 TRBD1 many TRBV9 CASSISTGANEQYF TGTGCCAGCAGCATTTCGACAGGGGCGAACGAGCAGTACTTC